This is a list of T cell receptor beta chains from one sample in a study of OX40 agonist ivuxolimab in advanced cancers. Clones were sequenced by immunoSEQ multiplex PCR, and TCRdb holds only the in-frame ones, with some missing. Of about 49,000 clones in the sample, roughly nine tenths were seen once. The source was CD4+ or CD8+ T cells sorted from blood, collected in a trial of the OX40 agonist ivuxolimab. The receptors stem from an adult with an advanced solid tumor such as melanoma, head and neck, liver or kidney cancer. Both conserved end residues are trimmed from each CDR3. Each record gives: V gene, CDR3 length, CDR3 protein.

V gene: TRBV27; CDR3 length: 14; CDR3 protein: ASSTSTYRDQDGYT
V gene: TRBV27; CDR3 length: 12; CDR3 protein: ASATSFSRETQY
V gene: TRBV7-7; CDR3 length: 14; CDR3 protein: ASSLSQSANTGELF
V gene: TRBV6-5; CDR3 length: 14; CDR3 protein: ASSYSGSLEADTQY
V gene: TRBV4-1; CDR3 length: 13; CDR3 protein: ASSQGTNPAREQF
V gene: TRBV10-2; CDR3 length: 10; CDR3 protein: ASSVQAGEQY
V gene: TRBV7-9; CDR3 length: 13; CDR3 protein: ASSQGQVSSYEQY
V gene: TRBV10-2; CDR3 length: 12; CDR3 protein: ASSPPDTRQQRF
V gene: TRBV28; CDR3 length: 10; CDR3 protein: ASHRTDNGYT
V gene: TRBV5-5; CDR3 length: 12; CDR3 protein: ASSSLGGRDGYT
V gene: TRBV5-1; CDR3 length: 14; CDR3 protein: ASSSQGQGSQETQY
V gene: TRBV7-9; CDR3 length: 11; CDR3 protein: ASSLAGSYEQY
V gene: TRBV15; CDR3 length: 13; CDR3 protein: ATSRENPTVYGYT
V gene: TRBV2; CDR3 length: 11; CDR3 protein: ASSEQVNTEAF
V gene: TRBV4-2; CDR3 length: 15; CDR3 protein: ASSQDYGGVSYNEQF
V gene: TRBV27; CDR3 length: 14; CDR3 protein: ASSVPHSLLNEKLF
V gene: TRBV4-1; CDR3 length: 13; CDR3 protein: ASSQETGRNYGYT
V gene: TRBV2; CDR3 length: 13; CDR3 protein: ASTQTDPNTGELF
V gene: TRBV29-1; CDR3 length: 10; CDR3 protein: SVVQKSYEQY
V gene: TRBV14; CDR3 length: 12; CDR3 protein: ASSRWEDRNEQF
V gene: TRBV11-2; CDR3 length: 13; CDR3 protein: ASSFTTDRAYEQY
V gene: TRBV9; CDR3 length: 13; CDR3 protein: ASSPDVSRGVSYT
V gene: TRBV9; CDR3 length: 13; CDR3 protein: ASSVDGSAYNEQF
V gene: TRBV5-1; CDR3 length: 11; CDR3 protein: ASSLDETYGYT
V gene: TRBV6-1; CDR3 length: 11; CDR3 protein: ASTRIPTDPQH
V gene: TRBV19; CDR3 length: 12; CDR3 protein: ATSGVSTNEKLF
V gene: TRBV7-6; CDR3 length: 14; CDR3 protein: ASSLALAAFQETQY